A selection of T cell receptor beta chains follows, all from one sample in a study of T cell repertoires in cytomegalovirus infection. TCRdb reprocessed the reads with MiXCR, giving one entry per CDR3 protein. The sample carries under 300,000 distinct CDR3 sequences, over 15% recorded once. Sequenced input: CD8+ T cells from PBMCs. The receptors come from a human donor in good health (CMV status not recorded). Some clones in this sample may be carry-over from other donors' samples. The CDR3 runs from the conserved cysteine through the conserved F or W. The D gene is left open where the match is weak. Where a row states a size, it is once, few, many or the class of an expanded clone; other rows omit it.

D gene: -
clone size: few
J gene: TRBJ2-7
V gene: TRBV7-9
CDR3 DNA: TGTGCCAGCAGCTTCCTCAGCTCCTACGAGCAGTACTTC
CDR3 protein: CASSFLSSYEQYF

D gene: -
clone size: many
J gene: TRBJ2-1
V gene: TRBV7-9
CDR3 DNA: TGTGCCAGCAGCTTAGAGGGTTTGTCGGAGCAGTTCTTC
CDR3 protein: CASSLEGLSEQFF

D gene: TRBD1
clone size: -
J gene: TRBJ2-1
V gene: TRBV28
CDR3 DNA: TGTGCCAGCAGTCTCTATTGGGACAGAGATTACAATGAGCAGTTCTTC
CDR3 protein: CASSLYWDRDYNEQFF

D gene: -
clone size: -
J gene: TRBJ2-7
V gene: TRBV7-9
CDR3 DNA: TGTGCCAGCAGATTAACGTGGTACGAGCAGTACTTC
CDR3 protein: CASRLTWYEQYF

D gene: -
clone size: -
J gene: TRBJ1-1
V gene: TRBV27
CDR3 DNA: TGTGCCAGCAGTTTAACCTCCGGCGGCGGCACTGAAGCTTTCTTT
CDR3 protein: CASSLTSGGGTEAFF

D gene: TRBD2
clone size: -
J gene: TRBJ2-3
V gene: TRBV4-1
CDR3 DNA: TGCGCCAGCAGCCCCACTGGTAGCGGGGGAGAGGGAACAGATACGCAGTATTTT
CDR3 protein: CASSPTGSGGEGTDTQYF

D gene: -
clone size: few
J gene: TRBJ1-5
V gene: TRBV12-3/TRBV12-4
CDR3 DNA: TGTGCCAGCAGTTCCGAATACGGCAATCAGCCCCAGCATTTT
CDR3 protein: CASSSEYGNQPQHF

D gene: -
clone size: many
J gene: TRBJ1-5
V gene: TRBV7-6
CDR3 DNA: TGTGCCAGCAGCTCAATCGAGGGGGGCGATCAGCCCCAGCATTTT
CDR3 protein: CASSSIEGGDQPQHF

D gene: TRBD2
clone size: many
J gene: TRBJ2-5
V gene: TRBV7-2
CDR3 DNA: TGTGCCAGCAGCTCCGGACTAGCGGGGGTGCTTTACCAAGAGACCCAGTACTTC
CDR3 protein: CASSSGLAGVLYQETQYF

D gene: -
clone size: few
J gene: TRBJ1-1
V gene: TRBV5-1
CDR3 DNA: TGCGCCAGCAGCTTGACAGGGACCACTGAAGCTTTCTTT
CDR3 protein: CASSLTGTTEAFF

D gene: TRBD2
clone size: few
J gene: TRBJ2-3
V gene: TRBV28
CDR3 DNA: TGTGCCAGCAGCAATCCTTTAGCGGGGGGGCTTGATACGCAGTATTTT
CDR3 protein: CASSNPLAGGLDTQYF

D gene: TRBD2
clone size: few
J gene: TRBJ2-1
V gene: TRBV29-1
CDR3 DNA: TGCAGCGTTGAGCCTCGACTAGCGGGGGGGCCCTACAATGAGCAGTTCTTC
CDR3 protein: CSVEPRLAGGPYNEQFF

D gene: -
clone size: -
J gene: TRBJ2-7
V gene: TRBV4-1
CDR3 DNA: TGCGCCAGCAGCCGAGAGGACAGCTCCTACGAGCAGTACTTC
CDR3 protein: CASSREDSSYEQYF

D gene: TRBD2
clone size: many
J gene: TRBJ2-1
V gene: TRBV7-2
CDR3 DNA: TGTGCCAGCAGCTTAGACCCCTCTTGGGTAGCGGGGCCTTTCGAGCAGTTCTTC
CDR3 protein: CASSLDPSWVAGPFEQFF

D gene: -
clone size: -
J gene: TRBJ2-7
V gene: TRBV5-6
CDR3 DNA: TGTGCCAGCAGCTCAGGGCCGGAGCCCGTCCCGTGGGAGCAGTACTTC
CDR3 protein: CASSSGPEPVPWEQYF

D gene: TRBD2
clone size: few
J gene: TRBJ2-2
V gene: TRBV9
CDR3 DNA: TGTGCCAGCAGCCCCCACGGGGGGGTGAGAGGTACCGGGGAGCTGTTTTTT
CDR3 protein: CASSPHGGVRGTGELFF

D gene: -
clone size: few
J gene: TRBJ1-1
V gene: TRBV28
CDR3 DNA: TGTGCCAGCAGTTTATTGACGGAAAGTTACACTGAAGCTTTCTTT
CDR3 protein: CASSLLTESYTEAFF

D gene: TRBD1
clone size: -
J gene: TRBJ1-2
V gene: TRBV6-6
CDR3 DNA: TGTGCCAGCAGTTACTCGATTTCAGGGGGCATCTATGGCTACACCTTC
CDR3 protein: CASSYSISGGIYGYTF

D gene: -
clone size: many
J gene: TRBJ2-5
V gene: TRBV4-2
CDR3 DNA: TGTGCCAGCAGCCAAGAATTGGTGGAGACCCAGTACTTC
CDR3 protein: CASSQELVETQYF

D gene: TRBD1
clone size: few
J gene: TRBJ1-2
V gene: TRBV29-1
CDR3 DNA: TGCAGCGTGGGGACAGACTACTATGGCTACACCTTC
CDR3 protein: CSVGTDYYGYTF

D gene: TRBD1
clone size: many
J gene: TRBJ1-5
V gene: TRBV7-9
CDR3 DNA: TGTGCCAGCAGCGACAGGGATAGCAATCAGCCCCAGCATTTT
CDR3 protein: CASSDRDSNQPQHF

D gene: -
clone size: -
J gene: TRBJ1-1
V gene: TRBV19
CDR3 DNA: TGTGCCAGTATGTATTCGGGGCGAGAGGACACTGAAGCTTTCTTT
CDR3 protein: CASMYSGREDTEAFF

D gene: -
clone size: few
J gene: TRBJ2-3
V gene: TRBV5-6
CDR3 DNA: TGTGCCAGCAGCTTGGCTCTTAGCACAGATACGCAGTATTTT
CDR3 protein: CASSLALSTDTQYF